Presented here are 5 T cell receptor beta chains from one specimen sequenced in a study of T cells in Graves' hyperthyroidism and ophthalmopathy. The CDR3 regions of TCR beta were amplified from RNA transcripts. When the TCR CDR3 underwent first-round RT-PCR, the HTBI primer set was used. Each CDR3 protein gets one entry after TCRdb re-called the multiplex PCR reads with MiXCR. This sample has some 300,000 distinct CDR3 sequences, with roughly 19% found just once. The sample comprised blood. These receptors were collected from a man aged 45-60 years with Graves' ophthalmopathy.

A word on this clonotype: The missing conserved phenylalanine or tryptophan at the end of this CDR3 makes a read error likely. The genes are TRBV29-1 and TRBJ2-5, with unresolved D. Germline assignment: CDR1 SQVTM and CDR2 ANQGSEA. There are 13 residues in the CDR3. Trimming took 0 bases from V and 2 from J, leaving 7 bases between them. CDR3 sequence (DNA): TGCAGCGTTGAAGATTGGGGTCAAGAGACCCAGTACTTA. Translation gives CSVEDWGQETQYL.

The rearrangement links TRBV19 to TRBJ1-3, with D perhaps TRBD1 (6 bases). Deletions cut 7 bases from V and 0 bases from J, with 19 bases between. Per germline, CDR1 LNHDA and CDR2 SQIVND (reference sequence). The CDR3 is 17 residues long. CDR3 nucleotide sequence: TGTGCCAGTAAGCGACCGGGACAAATTAACTCTGGAAACACCATATATTTT. Protein: CASKRPGQINSGNTIYF. Together with reference TRBV19 and TRBJ1-3, the CDR3 gives the full variable domain: DGGITQSPKYLFRKEGQNVTLSCEQNLNHDAMYWYRQDPGQGLRLIYYSQIVNDFQKGDIAEGYSVSREKKESFPLTVTSAQKNPTAFYLCASKRPGQINSGNTIYFGEGSWLTVV.

The chain recombines TRBV7-9 with TRBJ2-5; TRBD2 matches at 7 bases. The CDR3 sequence is 15 residues long. Germline CDR1 and CDR2: SEHNR and FQNEAQ (reference sequence). Trimming took 2 bases from V and 3 from J; bases not matched to a gene: 6. The chain's CDR3 is CASSLLTGGEETQYF. DNA of the CDR3: TGTGCCAGCAGCTTACTTACGGGGGGAGAAGAGACCCAGTACTTC.

The chain is built from TRBV20-1 and TRBJ2-3, with 9 bases matching TRBD2. Germline V gives CDR1 DFQATT, CDR2 SNEGSKA (reference sequence). V lost 0 bases to trimming and J lost 5 bases; unmatched junction nucleotides: 9. The CDR3 extends over 16 amino acids. The chain's CDR3 is CSARDVLGGGGDTQYF. CDR3 DNA sequence: TGCAGTGCTAGAGACGTCCTGGGCGGGGGGGGAGATACGCAGTATTTT.

As regards this clonotype: A junction end diverges from the germline sequence, so it may reflect a read error. The gene calls are TRBV6-5 and TRBJ2-1; D is undetermined. The CDR3 is made up of 15 amino acids. CDR1 and CDR2 (germline): MNHEY, SVGAGI. The CDR3 sequence: CTSSHGRSSYNEQFF. Here the CDR3 DNA reads TGTACCAGCAGTCATGGACGGAGCTCCTACAATGAGCAGTTCTTC.